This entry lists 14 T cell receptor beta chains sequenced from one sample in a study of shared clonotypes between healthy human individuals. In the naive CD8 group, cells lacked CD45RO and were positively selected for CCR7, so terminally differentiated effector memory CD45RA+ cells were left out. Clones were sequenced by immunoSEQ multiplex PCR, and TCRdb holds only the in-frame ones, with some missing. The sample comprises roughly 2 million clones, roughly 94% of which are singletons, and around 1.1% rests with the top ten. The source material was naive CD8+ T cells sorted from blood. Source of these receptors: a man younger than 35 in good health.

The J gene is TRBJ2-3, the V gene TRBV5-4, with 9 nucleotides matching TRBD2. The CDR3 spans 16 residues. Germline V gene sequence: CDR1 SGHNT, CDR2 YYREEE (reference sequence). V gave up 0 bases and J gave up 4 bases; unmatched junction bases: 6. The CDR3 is CASSLELAGMSDTQYF. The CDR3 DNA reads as TGTGCCAGCAGCTTGGAGCTAGCGGGAATGTCAGATACGCAGTATTTT.

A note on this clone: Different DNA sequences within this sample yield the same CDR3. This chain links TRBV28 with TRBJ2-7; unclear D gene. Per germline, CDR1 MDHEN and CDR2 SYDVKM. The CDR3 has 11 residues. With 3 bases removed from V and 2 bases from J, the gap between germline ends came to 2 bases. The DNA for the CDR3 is TGTGCCAGCAGTTTCGCCTACGAGCAGTACTTC. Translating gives CASSFAYEQYF.

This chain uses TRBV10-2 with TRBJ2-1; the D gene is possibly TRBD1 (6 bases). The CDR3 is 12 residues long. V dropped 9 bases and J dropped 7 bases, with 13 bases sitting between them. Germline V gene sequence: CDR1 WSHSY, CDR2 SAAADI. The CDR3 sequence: CASEQGMNEQFF. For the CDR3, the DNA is TGCGCCAGTGAACAGGGTATGAATGAGCAGTTCTTC.

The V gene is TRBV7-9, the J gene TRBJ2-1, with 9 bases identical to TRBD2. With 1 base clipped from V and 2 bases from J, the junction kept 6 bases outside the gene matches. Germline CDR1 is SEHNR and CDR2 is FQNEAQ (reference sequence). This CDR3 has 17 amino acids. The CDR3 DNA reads TGTGCCAGCAGCTTAGTTGGGATAGCGGGAGCCTACAATGAGCAGTTCTTC. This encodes CASSLVGIAGAYNEQFF.

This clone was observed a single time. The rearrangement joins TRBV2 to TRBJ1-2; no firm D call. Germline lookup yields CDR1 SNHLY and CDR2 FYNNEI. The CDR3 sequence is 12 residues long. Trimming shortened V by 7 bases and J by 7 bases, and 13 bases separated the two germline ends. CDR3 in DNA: TGTGCCAGCATGGGGATAAATGCTGGCTACACCTTC. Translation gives CASMGINAGYTF.

The CDR3 DNA reads TGCGCCAGCAGTGATCAGTTCGATACGCAGTATTTT. Translating it yields CASSDQFDTQYF. The gene calls are TRBV10-2 and TRBJ2-3, with D unresolved. The V gene's germline CDR1 is WSHSY and CDR2 SAAADI. The CDR3 loop spans 12 amino acids. The V gene lost 3 bases and the J gene lost 6 bases, with 7 bases spanning the gap.

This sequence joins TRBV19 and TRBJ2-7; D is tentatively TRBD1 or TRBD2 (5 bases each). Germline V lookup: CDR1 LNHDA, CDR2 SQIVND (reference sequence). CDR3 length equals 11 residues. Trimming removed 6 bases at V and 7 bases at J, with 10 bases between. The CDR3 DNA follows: TGTGCCAGTAGGCATGGGGGAGAGCAGTACTTC. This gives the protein CASRHGGEQYF.

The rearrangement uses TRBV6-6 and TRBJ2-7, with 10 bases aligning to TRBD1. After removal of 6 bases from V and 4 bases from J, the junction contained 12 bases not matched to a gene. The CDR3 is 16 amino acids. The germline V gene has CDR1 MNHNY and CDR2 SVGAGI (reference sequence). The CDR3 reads CASSPSPGQGNYEQYF. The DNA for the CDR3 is TGTGCCAGCAGCCCTTCCCCGGGACAGGGGAATTACGAGCAGTACTTC.

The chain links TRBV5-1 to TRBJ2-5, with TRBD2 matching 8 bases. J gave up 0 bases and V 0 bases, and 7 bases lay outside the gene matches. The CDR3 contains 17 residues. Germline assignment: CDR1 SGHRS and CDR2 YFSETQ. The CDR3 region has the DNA TGCGCCAGCAGCTTGGGCGGGGGGTCAAATTACCAAGAGACCCAGTACTTC. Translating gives CASSLGGGSNYQETQYF. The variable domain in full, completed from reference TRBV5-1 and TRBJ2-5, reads KAGVTQTPRYLIKTRGQQVTLSCSPISGHRSVSWYQQTPGQGLQFLFEYFSETQRNKGNFPGRFSGRQFSNSRSEMNVSTLELGDSALYLCASSLGGGSNYQETQYFGPGTRLLVL.

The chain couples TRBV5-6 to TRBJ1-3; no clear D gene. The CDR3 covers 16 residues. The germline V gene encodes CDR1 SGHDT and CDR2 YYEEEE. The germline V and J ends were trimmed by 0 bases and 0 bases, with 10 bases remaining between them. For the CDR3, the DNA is TGTGCCAGCAGCTTGGAATTCAGCTTCTCTGGAAACACCATATATTTT. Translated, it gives CASSLEFSFSGNTIYF.

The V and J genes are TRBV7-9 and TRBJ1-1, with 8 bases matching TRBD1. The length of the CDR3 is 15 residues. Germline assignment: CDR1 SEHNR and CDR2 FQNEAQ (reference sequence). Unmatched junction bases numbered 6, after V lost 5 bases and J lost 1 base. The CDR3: CASSNHRGWNTEAFF. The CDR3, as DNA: TGTGCCAGCAGCAACCACAGGGGGTGGAACACTGAAGCTTTCTTT.

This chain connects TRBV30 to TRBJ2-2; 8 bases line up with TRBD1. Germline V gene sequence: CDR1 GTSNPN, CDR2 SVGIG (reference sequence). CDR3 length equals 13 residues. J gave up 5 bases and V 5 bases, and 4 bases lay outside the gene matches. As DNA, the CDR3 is TGTGCCTGGGACCGGACAGGGACCGGGGAGCTGTTTTTT. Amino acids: CAWDRTGTGELFF.

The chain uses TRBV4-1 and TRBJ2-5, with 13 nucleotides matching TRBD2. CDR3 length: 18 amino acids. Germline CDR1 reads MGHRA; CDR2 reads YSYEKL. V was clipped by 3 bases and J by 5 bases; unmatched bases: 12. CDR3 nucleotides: TGCGCCAGCAGCCAGACCGGCCCACTAGCGGGGGGGCCTGAGACCCAGTACTTC. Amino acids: CASSQTGPLAGGPETQYF.

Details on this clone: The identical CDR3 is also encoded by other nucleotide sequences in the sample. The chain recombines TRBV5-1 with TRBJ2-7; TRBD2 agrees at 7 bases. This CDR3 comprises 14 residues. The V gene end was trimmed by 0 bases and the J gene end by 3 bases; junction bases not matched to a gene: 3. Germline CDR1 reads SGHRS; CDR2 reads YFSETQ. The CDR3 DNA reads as TGCGCCAGCAGCTTGGAGGGCGGGAGCTACGAGCAGTACTTC. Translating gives CASSLEGGSYEQYF.